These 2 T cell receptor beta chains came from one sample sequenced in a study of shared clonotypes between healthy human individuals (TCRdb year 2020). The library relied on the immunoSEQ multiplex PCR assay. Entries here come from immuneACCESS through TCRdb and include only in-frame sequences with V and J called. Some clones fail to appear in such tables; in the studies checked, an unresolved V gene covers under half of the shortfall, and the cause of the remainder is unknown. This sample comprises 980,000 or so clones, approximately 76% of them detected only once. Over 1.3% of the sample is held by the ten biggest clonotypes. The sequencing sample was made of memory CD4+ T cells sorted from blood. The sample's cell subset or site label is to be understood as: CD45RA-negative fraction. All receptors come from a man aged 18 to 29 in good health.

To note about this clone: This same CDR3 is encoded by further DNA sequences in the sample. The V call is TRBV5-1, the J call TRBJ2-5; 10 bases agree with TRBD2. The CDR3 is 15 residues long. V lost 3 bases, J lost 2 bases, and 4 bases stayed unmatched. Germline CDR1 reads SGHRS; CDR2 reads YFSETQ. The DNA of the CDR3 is TGCGCCAGCAGCTGGACTAGCGGAATACAAGAGACCCAGTACTTC. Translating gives CASSWTSGIQETQYF. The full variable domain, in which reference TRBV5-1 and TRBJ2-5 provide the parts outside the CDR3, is KAGVTQTPRYLIKTRGQQVTLSCSPISGHRSVSWYQQTPGQGLQFLFEYFSETQRNKGNFPGRFSGRQFSNSRSEMNVSTLELGDSALYLCASSWTSGIQETQYFGPGTRLLVL.

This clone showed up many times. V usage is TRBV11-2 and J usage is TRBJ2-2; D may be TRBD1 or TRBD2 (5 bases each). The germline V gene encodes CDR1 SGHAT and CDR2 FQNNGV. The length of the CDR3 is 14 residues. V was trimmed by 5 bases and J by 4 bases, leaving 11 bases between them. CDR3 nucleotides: TGTGCCAGCAGCACCCGGGGCGCCACCGGGGAGCTGTTTTTT. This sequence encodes CASSTRGATGELFF.